This TCR beta chain was profiled in a study of T cell repertoires in ileal Crohn's disease. Whole-study findings and limits: High-frequency clones were more common in sorted CD8 than CD4 cells. Active smokers at surgery had more clonal expansions than non-smokers. All patients with clonality above 26.8% had endoscopic recurrence. Endoscopy was done a median approximately seven months after surgery.

The method was immunoSEQ multiplex PCR; TCRdb's version includes in-frame clones alone and lacks a portion of them. The sample lists over 10,000 clones; 65% to 85% were seen once. V dropped 4 bases and J dropped 5; count of bases not matched to a gene: 7. The CDR3 is 14 amino acids. Looked up from germline, CDR1 is SNHLY and CDR2 is FYNNEI. The time point is: neoterminal ileum biopsy at postoperative endoscopy, about 6 months after surgery. Turning to this clone: The antigen is unknown.

The V and J genes are TRBV2 and TRBJ2-7, with 8 nucleotides matching TRBD1. The material sequenced was ileal tissue. The clonotype comes from an adult with Crohn's disease. The CDR3 protein is CASSVARGLNEQYF. The CDR3 DNA is TGTGCCAGCAGTGTGGCCAGGGGGCTAAACGAGCAGTACTTC.